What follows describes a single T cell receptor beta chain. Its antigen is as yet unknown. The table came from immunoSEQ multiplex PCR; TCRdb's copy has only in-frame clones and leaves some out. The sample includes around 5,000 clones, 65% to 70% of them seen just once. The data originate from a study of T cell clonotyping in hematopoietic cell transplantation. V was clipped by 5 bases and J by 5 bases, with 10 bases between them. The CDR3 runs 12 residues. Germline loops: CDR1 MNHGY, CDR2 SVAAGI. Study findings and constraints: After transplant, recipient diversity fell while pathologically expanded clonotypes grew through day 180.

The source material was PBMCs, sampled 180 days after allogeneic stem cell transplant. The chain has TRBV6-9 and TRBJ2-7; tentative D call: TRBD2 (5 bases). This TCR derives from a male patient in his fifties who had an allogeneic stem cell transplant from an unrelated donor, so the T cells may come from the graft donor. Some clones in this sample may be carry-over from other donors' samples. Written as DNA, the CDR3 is TGTGCCAGCAGTACGGGGTTCAACGAGCAGTACTTC. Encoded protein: CASSTGFNEQYF.